These 15 T cell receptor beta chains came from one sample sequenced in a study of T cells in Graves' hyperthyroidism and ophthalmopathy. TCR beta CDR3 region amplification was performed from RNA transcripts. TCR CDR3 underwent first-round RT-PCR with the HTBI primer set. TCRdb fed the multiplex PCR reads into MiXCR, producing one record per CDR3 protein. The repertoire holds 800,000 or so distinct CDR3 sequences, 35% to 45% seen once, with approximately 8.7% in the top ten. Sequenced sample: blood. The receptors come from a young man with Graves' hyperthyroidism.

This clonotype showed up many times. The chain combines TRBV15 with TRBJ1-4; tentatively, D is TRBD1 (5 bases). Trimming took 5 bases from V and 4 from J, leaving 17 bases between them. The CDR3 consists of 16 residues. Germline CDR1 reads LNHNV; CDR2 reads YYDKDF (reference sequence). CDR3 sequence: CATSPKGTGYNEKLFF. CDR3 in DNA: TGTGCCACCAGCCCAAAAGGGACGGGATATAATGAAAAACTGTTTTTT.

The chain joins TRBV19 to TRBJ2-2; 7 bases match TRBD1. V gave up 5 bases and J gave up 0 bases; unmatched junction bases: 6. Germline V lookup: CDR1 LNHDA, CDR2 SQIVND (reference sequence). The length of the CDR3 is 16 residues. CDR3 nucleotides: TGTGCCAGTAGTCTAAGACAGGGAACGAACACCGGGGAGCTGTTTTTT. It specifies CASSLRQGTNTGELFF.

At least ten counts were recorded for this clonotype. This chain connects TRBV2 to TRBJ2-7, with 13 bases matching TRBD2. This CDR3 comprises 14 residues. The germline V gene encodes CDR1 SNHLY and CDR2 FYNNEI. V gave up 8 bases and J gave up 3 bases; unmatched junction bases: 4. CDR3 region: CASHGTSGIYEQYF. The DNA for the CDR3 is TGTGCCAGCCATGGGACTAGCGGGATCTACGAGCAGTACTTC.

This clonotype has ten or more counts. The chain links TRBV19 to TRBJ2-7; D gene ambiguous. V lost 5 bases and J 0 bases, leaving 11 bases between the germline ends. Germline CDR1 and CDR2: LNHDA and SQIVND (reference sequence). This CDR3 spans 14 amino acids. The CDR3 sequence is CASSRQTGSYEQYF. CDR3 coding DNA: TGTGCCAGTAGTCGTCAGACCGGCTCCTACGAGCAGTACTTC. The complete variable domain, with remaining parts taken from reference TRBV19 and TRBJ2-7, reads DGGITQSPKYLFRKEGQNVTLSCEQNLNHDAMYWYRQDPGQGLRLIYYSQIVNDFQKGDIAEGYSVSREKKESFPLTVTSAQKNPTAFYLCASSRQTGSYEQYFGPGTRLTVT.

This clonotype came up many times. The genes are TRBV20-1 and TRBJ2-5; a possible D gene is TRBD2 (5 bases). CDR1 is DFQATT and CDR2 is SNEGSKA in the germline V gene (reference sequence). The V end was cut by 5 bases, the J end by 1 base, with 8 bases between. The CDR3 spans 12 residues. The CDR3 sequence is CSALSGQETQYF. In DNA form, the CDR3 reads TGCAGTGCTCTAAGCGGCCAAGAGACCCAGTACTTC.

The rearrangement uses TRBV9 and TRBJ1-2; TRBD1 matches 7 bases. This CDR3 is built from 15 residues. The junction had 11 bases not matched to a gene; V was cut back by 5 bases and J by 4 bases. Germline V gene sequence: CDR1 SGDLS, CDR2 YYNGEE. CDR3 protein: CASSERGRETYGYTF. The CDR3 DNA sequence: TGTGCCAGCAGTGAAAGGGGGCGGGAAACCTATGGCTACACCTTC.

The chain uses TRBV6-7 and TRBJ1-1; D unclear. TRBV6-7 is flagged as an ORF with uncertain function. The CDR3 consists of 16 residues. V lost 0 bases and J lost 5, with 16 bases in between. The CDR3 sequence: CASSYSIAGWRTEAFF. The CDR3 DNA reads TGTGCCAGCAGTTACTCGATAGCGGGTTGGCGAACTGAAGCTTTCTTT.

The gene calls are TRBV29-1 and TRBJ1-2, with D possibly being TRBD1 (6 bases). There are 14 residues in the CDR3. V was pared by 0 bases and J by 8 bases, with 16 bases between. The germline gives CDR1 SQVTM, CDR2 ANQGSEA. The CDR3 protein is CSVEDLTGYWGYTF. CDR3 sequence (DNA): TGCAGCGTTGAAGATCTCACAGGGTATTGGGGCTACACCTTC.

This clonotype has only a few counts. The gene calls are TRBV12-3 or TRBV12-4 and TRBJ1-2; 7 bases are a match to TRBD1. This CDR3 is 16 amino acids long. The junction had 12 bases not matched to a gene; V was cut back by 6 bases and J by 2 bases. CDR3 DNA sequence: TGTGCCAGCAGCCCAGTGCGGATAGGGGGCAACTATGGCTACACCTTC. Protein: CASSPVRIGGNYGYTF.

V usage is TRBV9 and J usage is TRBJ2-7, with D maybe TRBD2 (6 bases). The CDR3 contains 16 residues. V shed 7 bases and J shed 3 bases, with 23 bases lying between them. The germline V gene has CDR1 SGDLS and CDR2 YYNGEE. The CDR3 nucleotides are TGTGCCAGCGGCGCACACTGGGGGGACGGTTACTACGAGCAGTACTTC. It encodes CASGAHWGDGYYEQYF. Variable domain in full (rest from reference TRBV9 and TRBJ2-7): DSGVTQTPKHLITATGQRVTLRCSPRSGDLSVYWYQQSLDQGLQFLIQYYNGEERAKGNILERFSAQQFPDLHSELNLSSLELGDSALYFCASGAHWGDGYYEQYFGPGTRLTVT.

This clonotype was detected a few times. This chain joins TRBV12-3 or TRBV12-4 and TRBJ2-7, with D unresolved. Trimming pared 3 bases from V and 2 bases from J, leaving 11 bases between. The CDR3 sequence is 14 residues long. The CDR3: CASSFGVVTYEQYF. For the CDR3, the DNA is TGTGCCAGCAGTTTCGGCGTGGTAACCTACGAGCAGTACTTC.

The V call is TRBV5-1, the J call TRBJ1-1; TRBD1 might be the D (5 bases). Trimming took 4 bases from V and 7 from J, leaving 29 bases between them. Germline CDR1 SGHRS, CDR2 YFSETQ. This CDR3 is built from 18 residues. In DNA form, the CDR3 reads TGCGCCAGCAGCCCAAGTGTGGGGGAATACGGCTGGGAGGATGAAGCTTTCTTT. As protein: CASSPSVGEYGWEDEAFF.

The chain combines TRBV7-8 with TRBJ2-7, with 7 bases fitting TRBD2. CDR3 length: 14 amino acids. With 5 bases clipped from V and 6 bases from J, the junction kept 10 bases outside the gene matches. The germline gives CDR1 SGHVS, CDR2 FQNEAQ. Here the CDR3 DNA reads TGTGCCAGCAGCCCGGGGAGGGGACTCGGCGAGCAGTACTTC. It translates to CASSPGRGLGEQYF.

V usage is TRBV7-3 and J usage is TRBJ2-7; a possible D gene is TRBD1 (6 bases). This CDR3 spans 13 amino acids. Per the germline V gene, CDR1 is SGHTA and CDR2 is FQGTGA. The germline V and J ends were trimmed by 6 bases and 6 bases, with 15 bases remaining between them. CDR3 DNA sequence: TGTGCCAGCAGTGACAGGTACTCTAGCGAGCAGTACTTC. It encodes CASSDRYSSEQYF.

This clonotype has more than one count but fewer than ten. The germline gene is not matched at one end of the junction; a read error may be the cause. The chain has TRBV5-4 and TRBJ1-5, with 7 bases that match TRBD1. CDR3 length: 15 residues. The V gene's germline CDR1 is SGHNT and CDR2 YYREEE (reference sequence). CDR3 in amino acids: CASSLGTAFNQPQHF. CDR3 nucleotide sequence: TGTGCCAGCAGTTTGGGGACAGCTTTCAATCAGCCCCAGCATTTT.